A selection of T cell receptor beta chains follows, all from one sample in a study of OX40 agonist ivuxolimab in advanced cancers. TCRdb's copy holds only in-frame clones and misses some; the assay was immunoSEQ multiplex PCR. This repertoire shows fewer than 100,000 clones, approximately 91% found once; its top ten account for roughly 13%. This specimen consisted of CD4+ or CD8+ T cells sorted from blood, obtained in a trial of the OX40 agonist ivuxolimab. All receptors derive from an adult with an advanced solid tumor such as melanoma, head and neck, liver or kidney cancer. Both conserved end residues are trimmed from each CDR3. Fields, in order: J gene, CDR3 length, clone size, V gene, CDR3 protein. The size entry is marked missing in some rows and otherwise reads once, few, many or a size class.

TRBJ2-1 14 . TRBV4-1 ASSQGLREWGNEQF
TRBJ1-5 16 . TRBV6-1 ASSEPYATAYSNQPQH
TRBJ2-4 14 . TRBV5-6 ASSSRLAGLQNIQY
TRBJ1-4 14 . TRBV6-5 ASSYSTVSTNEKLF
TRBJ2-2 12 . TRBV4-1 ASSQPGGAGELF
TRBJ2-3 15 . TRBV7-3 ASSHKIAGGPADTQY
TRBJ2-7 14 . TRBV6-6 ASSYLDRVRGYEQY
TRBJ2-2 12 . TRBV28 ASSKQGDTGELF
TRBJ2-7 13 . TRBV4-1 ASSQPGGGTHEQY
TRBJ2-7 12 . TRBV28 ASCERPRTYEQY
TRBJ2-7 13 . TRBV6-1 ASSGLGGAAYEQY
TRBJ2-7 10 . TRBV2 ASVGKNYEQY
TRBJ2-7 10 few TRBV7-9 ASSYGTNEQY
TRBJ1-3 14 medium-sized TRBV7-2 ASSPEGPISGNTIY
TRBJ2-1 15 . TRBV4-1 ASSQDSERDYYNEQF
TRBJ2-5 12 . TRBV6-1 ASSDAGPVRTQY
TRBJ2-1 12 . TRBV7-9 ASSLVGTYNEQF
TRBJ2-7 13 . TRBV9 ASSNTWDASYEQY
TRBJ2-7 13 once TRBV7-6 ASSLELTGVYEQY
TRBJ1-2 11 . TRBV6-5 ASSYDRAYGYT
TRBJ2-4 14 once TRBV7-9 ASSSMTGEGRNIQY
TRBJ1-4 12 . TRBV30 AWSRGFGGEKLF
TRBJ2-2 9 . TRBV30 ACRGGGELF
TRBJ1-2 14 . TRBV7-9 ASSLESGQGKYGYT
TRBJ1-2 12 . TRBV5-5 ASSFILSNYGYT